The 11 T cell receptor beta chains given below trace back to one sample, sequenced in a study of response to subunit inactivated influenza vaccine. TCRdb passed the RT-PCR reads through MiXCR, listing each CDR3 protein once. The table shows under 750,000 distinct CDR3 sequences, with 10% to 15% occurring only once. The sequencing here drew on PBMCs from blood, taken on the day of vaccination. These receptors all stem from a man in his fifties or sixties who received an inactivated influenza vaccine.

This clonotype was seen repeatedly, ten times or more. The CDR3 loop reads CASSRGPETAKDTQYF. The CDR3 DNA is TGTGCCAGCAGCCGGGGTCCCGAGACAGCCAAAGATACGCAGTATTTT. This chain connects TRBV5-6 to TRBJ2-3, with D perhaps TRBD1 or TRBD2 (5 bases each). Germline assignment: CDR1 SGHDT and CDR2 YYEEEE. CDR3 length: 16 residues. The V end was cut by 4 bases, the J end by 5 bases, with 20 bases between. The full variable domain, rest sourced from reference TRBV5-6 and TRBJ2-3, is DAGVTQSPTHLIKTRGQQVTLRCSPKSGHDTVSWYQQALGQGPQFIFQYYEEEERQRGNFPDRFSGHQFPNYSSELNVNALLLGDSALYLCASSRGPETAKDTQYFGPGTRLTVL.

There are a few counts of this clonotype. The rearrangement links TRBV20-1 to TRBJ2-5; D is unclear. Germline V CDR1 and CDR2: DFQATT, SNEGSKA (reference sequence). V was clipped by 1 base and J by 6 bases, with 15 bases between them. This CDR3 has 14 residues. For the CDR3, the DNA is TGCAGTGCTAGAGTCGGCTCGCCCCCACAGACCCAGTACTTC. As protein: CSARVGSPPQTQYF.

This clonotype was seen ten or more times. CDR3 region: CSVRRDRAFF. For the CDR3, the DNA is TGCAGTGTCCGTCGGGACCGGGCTTTCTTT. The rearrangement links TRBV20-1 to TRBJ1-1; a weak D match, TRBD1 (5 bases). Germline CDR1 DFQATT, CDR2 SNEGSKA (reference sequence). This CDR3 is built from 10 residues. The V and J ends lost 7 bases and 11 bases respectively, with 14 bases between them.

This clonotype was detected a few times. This rearrangement joins TRBV20-1 to TRBJ1-2; TRBD1 agrees at 7 bases. Losses at the gene ends were 2 bases for V and 1 base for J; bases not matched to a gene: 7. Germline V gene data show CDR1 as DFQATT and CDR2 as SNEGSKA (reference sequence). The length of the CDR3 is 15 residues. The chain's CDR3 is CSARTAGGFNYGYTF. Written as DNA, the CDR3 is TGCAGTGCTAGAACTGCAGGGGGTTTTAACTATGGCTACACCTTC.

This chain connects TRBV7-9 to TRBJ1-2; D is perhaps TRBD1 (5 bases). Germline V gives CDR1 SEHNR, CDR2 FQNEAQ (reference sequence). CDR3 size: 14 residues. V shed 0 bases and J shed 7 bases, with 12 bases lying between them. Here the CDR3 reads CASSLARQGSGYTF. Here the CDR3 DNA reads TGTGCCAGCAGCTTAGCTCGCCAGGGCAGTGGCTACACCTTC. The whole variable domain, remainder taken from reference TRBV7-9 and TRBJ1-2, is DTGVSQNPRHKITKRGQNVTFRCDPISEHNRLYWYRQTLGQGPEFLTYFQNEAQLEKSRLLSDRFSAERPKGSFSTLEIQRTEQGDSAMYLCASSLARQGSGYTFGSGTRLTVV.

This chain uses TRBV5-1 with TRBJ2-1; TRBD2 aligns across 11 bases. There are 17 residues in the CDR3. The germline CDR1 and CDR2 sequences are SGHRS and YFSETQ. V shed 0 bases, J shed 8 bases, and the junction held 10 bases outside the gene matches. As DNA, the CDR3 is TGCGCCAGCAGCTTGGCGATTAGCGGGGGGGTGGTTGATGAGCAGTTCTTC. This gives the protein CASSLAISGGVVDEQFF.

This sequence joins TRBV28 and TRBJ1-5; a possible D gene is TRBD1 (5 bases). The CDR3 spans 14 residues. Per germline, CDR1 MDHEN and CDR2 SYDVKM. Trimming cost V 3 bases and J 5 bases, with 11 bases left between them. The CDR3 DNA reads as TGTGCCAGCAGTTTGTTAAGGGACCATCAGCCCCAGCATTTT. Translated, it gives CASSLLRDHQPQHF.

This clonotype was seen repeatedly, ten times or more. The chain combines TRBV12-3 or TRBV12-4 with TRBJ1-1, with TRBD1 as a possible D gene (5 bases). Trimming left V 3 bases short and J 4 bases short, with 12 bases between. The length of the CDR3 is 14 residues. The CDR3 DNA reads as TGTGCCAGCAGTTTGAGTGGGGGAGGCACTGAAGCTTTCTTT. Its protein is CASSLSGGGTEAFF.

Only a few counts were recorded for this clonotype. The V and J genes are TRBV12-3 or TRBV12-4 and TRBJ1-5; no definite D call. Trimming stripped 0 bases from V and 10 bases from J, with 16 bases between. This CDR3 is 15 amino acids long. The CDR3 region is CASSLASAVKEPQHF. Written as DNA, the CDR3 is TGTGCCAGCAGTTTAGCGTCCGCAGTCAAGGAACCCCAGCATTTT.

The chain has TRBV5-1 and TRBJ2-5; the D gene is possibly TRBD2 (6 bases). Germline V gives CDR1 SGHRS, CDR2 YFSETQ. V lost 2 bases, J lost 1 base, and 12 bases lay in between. The CDR3 covers 15 residues. The CDR3 DNA sequence: TGCGCCAGCAGCTTCGGTCGGGGGACCCAAGAGACCCAGTACTTC. This gives the protein CASSFGRGTQETQYF. Drawing the rest from reference TRBV5-1 and TRBJ2-5, the complete variable domain is KAGVTQTPRYLIKTRGQQVTLSCSPISGHRSVSWYQQTPGQGLQFLFEYFSETQRNKGNFPGRFSGRQFSNSRSEMNVSTLELGDSALYLCASSFGRGTQETQYFGPGTRLLVL.

This clonotype has just a few counts. The genes are TRBV11-2 and TRBJ2-7; no definite D call. Germline CDR1 SGHAT, CDR2 FQNNGV. V was cut by 2 bases and J by 2 bases, with 13 bases left in between. The CDR3 sequence is 15 residues long. The chain's CDR3 is CASSLSFGRTYEQYF. The CDR3 nucleotides read TGTGCCAGCAGCTTAAGTTTCGGCAGGACCTACGAGCAGTACTTC.